What follows is one TCR beta chain and its context. Its antigen remains unidentified. This entry is derived from a study of shared clonotypes between healthy human individuals. Study as a whole: The study used three CD4 naive, three CD4 memory, two CD8 naive and one CD8 memory plate per donor. Overall study results and limits: Specimens sampled were limited to blood, with tissue repertoires likely differing.

Produced via immunoSEQ multiplex PCR; TCRdb's table is partial and in-frame only. The sample has about 2.4 million clones; under 95% are singletons. This CDR3 has 17 amino acids. CDR1 and CDR2 from the germline V gene are SGHRS and YFSETQ. The ends were cut back, 3 bases at V and 0 bases at J, with 16 bases in the middle. Donors included only healthy HIV-negative adults lacking recent acute infections or vaccinations. This receptor was taken from a young man in good health. Some clones in this sample may be carry-over from other donors' samples. Material: naive CD4+ T cells from PBMCs. Specified subset: CD45RA+ positively selected. V gene TRBV5-1 combines with J gene TRBJ1-3; no clear D. The CDR3 loop is CASSSEVLGNSGNTIYF. The CDR3 DNA sequence: TGCGCCAGCAGCTCGGAGGTGTTGGGGAACTCTGGAAACACCATATATTTT.